These 30 T cell receptor beta chains were sequenced from one sample in a study of naive and memory T cell subsets. The library had UMIs added by 3' ligation of an oligonucleotide to TCR cDNA. Amplification of ligated cDNA took four PCR rounds with SP2 and nested alpha and beta constant primers. Via MiXCR, TCRdb re-called the 5' RACE reads, giving one row per CDR3 protein. The sample contains roughly 56,000 distinct CDR3 sequences, more than 7% of which appear only once. Receptors originate from a male donor in good health.

This clonotype was picked up a small number of times. This chain links TRBV29-1 with TRBJ1-5, with a tentative D call TRBD1 (6 bases). The CDR3 extends over 14 amino acids. Looked up from germline, CDR1 is SQVTM and CDR2 is ANQGSEA. Trimming took 7 bases from V and 6 from J, leaving 19 bases between them. CDR3 sequence: CSAGGGASSQPQHF. The CDR3 region has the DNA TGCAGCGCCGGAGGGGGGGCAAGTAGTCAGCCCCAGCATTTT.

This clonotype was seen more than once but under ten times. Written as DNA, the CDR3 is TGTGCCAGTAGCTCTAGCGGGAGGCCCGAGGATACGCAGTATTTT. Residues: CASSSSGRPEDTQYF. This rearrangement joins TRBV19 to TRBJ2-3; 11 nucleotides agree with TRBD2. Losses at the gene ends were 6 bases for V and 6 bases for J; bases not matched to a gene: 8. CDR1 and CDR2 (germline): LNHDA, SQIVND (reference sequence). CDR3 length: 15 amino acids.

The V gene is TRBV19, the J gene TRBJ2-1; D is undetermined. Trimming took off 3 bases at V and 1 base at J, with 10 bases between the two ends. This CDR3 region has 15 residues. Germline V lookup: CDR1 LNHDA, CDR2 SQIVND (reference sequence). CDR3: CASSIILQSYNEQFF. DNA for the CDR3: TGTGCCAGTAGTATCATTTTACAGTCCTACAATGAGCAGTTCTTC.

This clonotype was detected ten times or more. V gene TRBV11-2 combines with J gene TRBJ2-7; TRBD1 aligns across 9 bases. Per the germline V gene, CDR1 is SGHAT and CDR2 is FQNNGV. Unmatched junction bases numbered 15, after V lost 5 bases and J lost 1 base. This CDR3 has 18 amino acids. CDR3 sequence reads: CASSLQMGQGTRSYEQYF. CDR3 sequence (DNA): TGTGCCAGCAGCCTCCAAATGGGACAGGGTACGCGGTCCTACGAGCAGTACTTC.

This clonotype came up many times. The genes are TRBV2 and TRBJ2-7; 12 positions match TRBD1. In germline, CDR1 is SNHLY, CDR2 FYNNEI. The CDR3 covers 18 residues. The V segment lost 4 bases and the J segment 4 bases; nucleotides outside the gene matches: 14. The CDR3 protein is CASSGWSWGQGASYEQYF. The CDR3 DNA follows: TGTGCCAGCAGTGGTTGGAGCTGGGGACAGGGGGCGAGTTACGAGCAGTACTTC.

For this clonotype: At one of its ends the junction is not consistent with the germline gene, which may arise from a read error. This rearrangement joins TRBV14 to TRBJ2-6; D is undetermined. CDR3 length: 16 amino acids. CDR1 and CDR2 from the germline V gene are SGHDN and FVKESK. The CDR3 sequence: CASSQFGLSVANVLTF. Written as DNA, the CDR3 is TGTGCCAGCAGCCAGTTTGGGCTCTCTGTGGCCAACGTCCTGACTTTC.

Of note for this clonotype: With a much larger clone just one base away, this may be a read error. The chain joins TRBV5-1 to TRBJ2-7; D is perhaps TRBD2 (6 bases). Trimming removed 1 base at V and 5 bases at J, with 16 bases between. This CDR3 is 15 amino acids long. In germline, CDR1 is SGHRS, CDR2 YFSETQ. Here the CDR3 reads CASSLKLAEVHEQYF. The CDR3 DNA reads TGCGCCAGCAGCTTGAAATTAGCGGAGGTCCACGAGCAGTACTTC.

This clonotype came up a few times. In nucleotides, the CDR3 is TGTGCCAGCAGCTTAGATGCCAGGGGGCCGGAACCCGCTGAAGCTTTCTTT. Translating gives CASSLDARGPEPAEAFF. V gene TRBV11-2 combines with J gene TRBJ1-1; TRBD1 matches 8 bases. With 0 bases clipped from V and 6 bases from J, the junction kept 12 bases outside the gene matches. Germline V gene lookup returns CDR1 SGHAT and CDR2 FQNNGV. The CDR3 contains 17 residues. Full variable domain (missing parts from reference TRBV11-2 and TRBJ1-1): EAGVAQSPRYKIIEKRQSVAFWCNPISGHATLYWYQQILGQGPKLLIQFQNNGVVDDSQLPKDRFSAERLKGVDSTLKIQPAKLEDSAVYLCASSLDARGPEPAEAFFGQGTRLTVV.

The V call is TRBV2, the J call TRBJ2-6, with D unclear. The germline V gene encodes CDR1 SNHLY and CDR2 FYNNEI. The CDR3 length is 12 residues. V was shortened by 8 bases and J by 1 base, with 3 bases between the two germline ends. The DNA for the CDR3 is TGTGCCAGCGGTTCTGGGGCCAACGTCCTGACTTTC. It encodes CASGSGANVLTF.

This clonotype came up many times. CDR3 loop: CASSLVAGGEYEQYF. The CDR3 nucleotides read TGTGCCAGCTCACTAGTAGCGGGAGGGGAGTACGAGCAGTACTTC. The gene calls are TRBV18 and TRBJ2-7; 11 bases agree with TRBD2. This CDR3 spans 15 amino acids. V trimming: 4 bases; J trimming: 4 bases; junction bases outside the gene matches: 6. The germline V gene has CDR1 KGHSH and CDR2 LQKENI.

In its sample, this clonotype was seen many times. The chain is built from TRBV30 and TRBJ2-1; D is ambiguous. CDR1 is GTSNPN, CDR2 SVGIG, per germline (reference sequence). The CDR3 covers 13 residues. The V end lost 2 bases, the J end lost 6 bases, and 11 bases lay between the germline ends. The CDR3: CAWSLGSSNEQFF. CDR3 nucleotides: TGTGCCTGGAGTTTGGGGTCTTCCAATGAGCAGTTCTTC.

This clonotype was picked up a small number of times. The chain combines TRBV27 with TRBJ1-2; D may be TRBD1 (5 bases). Trimming cost V 4 bases and J 0 bases, with 12 bases left between them. This CDR3 has 15 amino acids. CDR1 and CDR2 (germline): MNHEY, SMNVEV (reference sequence). The CDR3 nucleotides are TGTGCCAGCAGTTCGCCACTGACAGCTAACTATGGCTACACCTTC. Translating it yields CASSSPLTANYGYTF.

This clonotype has a count of ten or more. The chain couples TRBV12-3 or TRBV12-4 to TRBJ1-5; 12 positions agree with TRBD1. This CDR3 contains 15 residues. The junction had 6 bases not matched to a gene; V was cut back by 6 bases and J by 6 bases. The CDR3 DNA sequence: TGTGCCAGCAGCCCGGGACAGGGGGCGGTTCAGCCCCAGCATTTT. Translated: CASSPGQGAVQPQHF.

The J gene is TRBJ2-1, the V gene TRBV5-6; a weak D match, TRBD2 (5 bases). Trimming left V 0 bases short and J 8 bases short, with 12 bases between. The CDR3 totals 14 residues. CDR1 and CDR2 from the germline V gene are SGHDT and YYEEEE. The CDR3 region is CASSLGGLWDEQFF. The CDR3 nucleotides are TGTGCCAGCAGCTTGGGAGGACTCTGGGATGAGCAGTTCTTC.

The chain combines TRBV20-1 with TRBJ2-3, with 7 nucleotides matching TRBD1. V gave up 4 bases and J gave up 2 bases; unmatched junction bases: 15. This CDR3 has 17 residues. Germline-derived CDR1 and CDR2 are DFQATT and SNEGSKA (reference sequence). DNA for the CDR3: TGCAGTGCTAACCCCCACCCCCGCAGGGGGATCACAGATACGCAGTATTTT. The encoded protein is CSANPHPRRGITDTQYF.

This clonotype was detected many times. The chain combines TRBV5-1 with TRBJ2-7; D unclear. V was pared by 0 bases and J by 12 bases, with 16 bases between. This CDR3 is 13 amino acids long. CDR1 is SGHRS and CDR2 is YFSETQ in the germline V gene. The CDR3 reads CASSLDHPGDLYF. The CDR3 DNA sequence: TGCGCCAGCAGCTTGGACCATCCAGGAGATTTGTACTTC. The whole variable domain, remainder taken from reference TRBV5-1 and TRBJ2-7, is KAGVTQTPRYLIKTRGQQVTLSCSPISGHRSVSWYQQTPGQGLQFLFEYFSETQRNKGNFPGRFSGRQFSNSRSEMNVSTLELGDSALYLCASSLDHPGDLYFGPGTRLTVT.

This clonotype has only a few counts. The rearrangement uses TRBV6-1 and TRBJ2-7, with D maybe TRBD1 (5 bases). CDR3 length: 15 amino acids. V was shortened by 1 base and J by 7 bases, with 17 bases between the two germline ends. The germline CDR1 and CDR2 sequences are MNHNS and SASEGT. DNA of the CDR3: TGTGCCAGCAGTGAAGATTCCGGGCCAGGGCAAGAGCAGTACTTC. Its translation: CASSEDSGPGQEQYF.

The rearrangement links TRBV7-2 to TRBJ2-7, with D unclear. This CDR3 is built from 13 residues. CDR1 is SGHTA and CDR2 is FQGNSA in the germline V gene. V was trimmed by 5 bases and J by 6 bases, leaving 14 bases between them. CDR3 nucleotides: TGTGCCAGCAGCCCCTCTGGGTATCTCGAGCAGTACTTC. Translating gives CASSPSGYLEQYF. The full variable domain, in which reference TRBV7-2 and TRBJ2-7 provide the parts outside the CDR3, is GAGVSQSPSNKVTEKGKDVELRCDPISGHTALYWYRQSLGQGLEFLIYFQGNSAPDKSGLPSDRFSAERTGGSVSTLTIQRTQQEDSAVYLCASSPSGYLEQYFGPGTRLTVT.

This clonotype occurred many times. The chain is built from TRBV29-1 and TRBJ2-7; D is undetermined. V shed 7 bases and J shed 5 bases, with 12 bases lying between them. The CDR3 has 11 amino acids. Germline CDR1 reads SQVTM; CDR2 reads ANQGSEA. The CDR3 region has the DNA TGCAGCGGATGGGTTGTGGACGAGCAGTACTTC. As protein: CSGWVVDEQYF.

Many counts were recorded for this clonotype. This sequence joins TRBV21-1 and TRBJ1-4. TRBV21-1 is flagged as a pseudogene. The CDR3 covers 11 residues. CDR3 region: CASGPNEKLFF. The CDR3 DNA sequence: TGTGCCAGCGGACCGAATGAAAAACTGTTTTTT.

This clonotype was recorded a few times. The CDR3 bases are TGCAGTGCTAGAAGGAACACTGAAGCTTTCTTT. Translation: CSARRNTEAFF. The chain is built from TRBV20-1 and TRBJ1-1; D gene unclear. The CDR3 contains 11 residues. V was shortened by 2 bases and J by 1 base, with 2 bases between the two germline ends. The germline V gene encodes CDR1 DFQATT and CDR2 SNEGSKA (reference sequence).

Ten or more counts support this clonotype. The rearrangement joins TRBV13 to TRBJ2-3; 12 nucleotides agree with TRBD2. The length of the CDR3 is 18 residues. Germline V gene data show CDR1 as PRHDT and CDR2 as FYEKMQ (reference sequence). Trimming took 4 bases from V and 6 from J; bases not matched to a gene: 14. The CDR3 region has the DNA TGTGCCAGCAGCTCCAAGGGACTAGCGGGCCCCCGGGAGGATACGCAGTATTTT. Amino acid sequence: CASSSKGLAGPREDTQYF.

This clonotype has at least ten counts. The chain couples TRBV6-2 or TRBV6-3 to TRBJ1-1; D gene unclear. This CDR3 region has 11 residues. V lost 6 bases and J lost 5, with 7 bases in between. Germline V gene lookup returns CDR1 MNHEY and CDR2 SVGEGT. The CDR3 region is CASRDLTEAFF. The CDR3 DNA sequence: TGTGCCAGCAGGGATCTTACTGAAGCTTTCTTT.

The V and J genes are TRBV2 and TRBJ2-3; tentative D call: TRBD1 (6 bases). V dropped 7 bases and J dropped 4 bases, with 15 bases sitting between them. CDR1 and CDR2 from the germline V gene are SNHLY and FYNNEI. The CDR3 length is 14 residues. CDR3 residues: CASIEQGLADTQYF. The CDR3 coding sequence is TGTGCCAGCATCGAACAGGGTCTCGCAGATACGCAGTATTTT.

The chain links TRBV28 to TRBJ2-1; 11 positions match TRBD1. There are 15 residues in the CDR3. The V gene's germline CDR1 is MDHEN and CDR2 SYDVKM. Germline trimming cut 3 bases from V and 7 bases from J; bases unmatched to any gene: 5. In DNA form, the CDR3 reads TGTGCCAGCAGTTTTTACGGACAGGGGGCAAATGAGCAGTTCTTC. It yields the protein CASSFYGQGANEQFF. Full variable domain (remainder filled in from reference TRBV28 and TRBJ2-1): DVKVTQSSRYLVKRTGEKVFLECVQDMDHENMFWYRQDPGLGLRLIYFSYDVKMKEKGDIPEGYSVSREKKERFSLILESASTNQTSMYLCASSFYGQGANEQFFGPGTRLTVL.

This clonotype was counted many times. V and J are TRBV6-1 and TRBJ2-2; 10 bases align to TRBD1. Looked up from germline, CDR1 is MNHNS and CDR2 is SASEGT. J lost 4 bases, V lost 2 bases, and 16 bases had no gene match. The CDR3 is 20 residues long. CDR3 residues: CASSEIPTETGGPGTGELFF. CDR3 DNA sequence: TGTGCCAGCAGTGAAATCCCAACCGAGACAGGGGGCCCGGGCACCGGGGAGCTGTTTTTT.

This clonotype was seen ten or more times. V is TRBV20-1 and J is TRBJ2-7; 8 bases fit TRBD2. Per germline, CDR1 DFQATT and CDR2 SNEGSKA (reference sequence). The CDR3 is 13 residues long. Trimming took 5 bases from V and 2 from J; bases not matched to a gene: 5. The CDR3 DNA reads TGCAGTGCTCGGCGGGAGGCAACCTACGAGCAGTACTTC. Translating gives CSARREATYEQYF.

This clonotype came up a few times. The chain couples TRBV30 to TRBJ1-1; possibly TRBD1 for D (5 bases). The germline gives CDR1 GTSNPN, CDR2 SVGIG (reference sequence). V was shortened by 2 bases and J by 4 bases, with 14 bases between the two germline ends. CDR3 size: 14 residues. CDR3 in amino acids: CAWSRQGFGTEAFF. As DNA, the CDR3 is TGTGCCTGGAGTAGGCAGGGCTTTGGCACTGAAGCTTTCTTT.

This clonotype was recorded many times. V is TRBV4-2 and J is TRBJ2-1; possible D gene TRBD2, 5 bases. The germline V and J ends were trimmed by 0 bases and 4 bases, with 31 bases remaining between them. This CDR3 has 22 amino acids. Looked up from germline, CDR1 is LGHNA and CDR2 is YNFKEQ. CDR3 sequence (DNA): TGTGCCAGCAGCCAAGATGGCCTTCCGCGGGCTAGCTTGCCACGAGGGTACAATGAGCAGTTCTTC. It is translated as CASSQDGLPRASLPRGYNEQFF.

In this sample, this clonotype turned up many times. The CDR3 reads CSAREGKGGLYNEQFF. Written as DNA, the CDR3 is TGCAGTGCTAGAGAGGGGAAGGGGGGTCTTTACAATGAGCAGTTCTTC. The V gene is TRBV20-1, the J gene TRBJ2-1, with D tentatively TRBD1 or TRBD2 (6 bases each). CDR1 is DFQATT, CDR2 SNEGSKA, per germline (reference sequence). Trimming took 0 bases from V and 4 from J, leaving 16 bases between them. This CDR3 is 16 amino acids long.